The count of the clone carrying this T cell receptor (beta chain) is one. The record originates from a study of blood T cell repertoires in COVID-19. The assay was immunoSEQ multiplex PCR, and TCRdb's table has in-frame clones only and misses some. In the table there are over 200,000 clones, 85% to 90% of which are singletons. The ends lost 1 base at V and 5 bases at J; junction bases unmatched: 7. The germline V gene encodes CDR1 LGHNA and CDR2 YSLEER. The CDR3 contains 16 residues. This TCR came from a man in his thirties or forties with COVID-19, enrolled during active disease. The sample comprised peripheral blood. The chain combines TRBV4-3 with TRBJ2-1, with 8 bases aligning to TRBD2. CDR3 loop: CASSQGGGGKNNEQFF. The CDR3 DNA sequence: TGCGCCAGCAGCCAAGGGGGCGGGGGGAAAAACAATGAGCAGTTCTTC.